These T cell receptor beta chains were read from a single sample in a study of siplizumab effects on memory and regulatory T cells. Clones were read by immunoSEQ multiplex PCR, and TCRdb kept only the in-frame ones, dropping some. The table records some 80,000 clones, 85% to 95% of them present only once. Sample: CD8+ T cells sorted from blood. These receptors all come from a human donor in good health. Both conserved end residues are part of each CDR3. The D gene is left open where the match is weak. Clone sizes are given selectively: once, few, many, or a class where the clone is expanded.

clone size,D gene,V gene,J gene,CDR3 protein,CDR3 DNA
-,-,TRBV6-1,TRBJ2-7,CASSRGQASYEQYF,TGTGCCAGCAGCCGCGGACAAGCCTCCTACGAGCAGTACTTC
-,-,TRBV5-1,TRBJ2-7,CASSLATDYEQYF,TGCGCCAGCAGCTTGGCGACAGACTACGAGCAGTACTTC
-,-,TRBV30,TRBJ1-2,CAWSVGAGAEGYTF,TGTGCCTGGAGTGTAGGGGCAGGGGCTGAGGGCTACACCTTC
-,TRBD2,TRBV27,TRBJ2-3,CASSSLRGGREDTDTQYF,TGTGCCAGCAGTTCACTTCGGGGGGGGCGCGAGGACACAGATACGCAGTATTTT
-,TRBD2,TRBV15,TRBJ2-7,CATSRGLVAGGPGYEQYF,TGTGCCACCAGCAGAGGTTTGGTAGCGGGAGGGCCTGGATACGAGCAGTACTTC
-,-,TRBV5-1,TRBJ2-7,CASSLEADTHF,TGCGCCAGCAGCTTGGAAGCGGACACGCACTTC
-,-,TRBV9,TRBJ2-7,CASSASPDRTYEQYF,TGTGCCAGCAGCGCTTCCCCCGACAGGACCTACGAGCAGTACTTC
-,TRBD2,TRBV19,TRBJ2-1,CASSITGGPYNEQFF,TGTGCCAGTAGTATAACGGGAGGCCCCTACAATGAGCAGTTCTTC
-,TRBD1,TRBV6-5,TRBJ2-2,CASRGQGEAGELFF,TGTGCCAGCAGAGGACAGGGGGAGGCCGGGGAGCTGTTTTTT
-,-,TRBV7-9,TRBJ2-1,CASSLALENEQFF,TGTGCCAGCAGCTTAGCGCTGGAAAATGAGCAGTTCTTC
-,TRBD1,TRBV9,TRBJ2-5,CASSAWTGGAGTQYF,TGTGCCAGCAGCGCATGGACAGGGGGCGCCGGGACCCAGTACTTC
-,-,TRBV7-8,TRBJ2-7,CASSSTVLIDYEQYF,TGTGCCAGCAGCTCCACTGTCCTCATCGACTACGAGCAGTACTTC
-,TRBD1,TRBV19,TRBJ2-7,CASGPTGTSYEQYF,TGTGCCAGTGGACCGACAGGGACCTCCTACGAGCAGTACTTC
-,-,TRBV7-3,TRBJ2-7,CASSLYPGEAGDEQYF,TGTGCCAGCAGCTTATATCCGGGAGAGGCTGGGGACGAGCAGTACTTC
-,TRBD1,TRBV7-6,TRBJ1-1,CASSLTGRGEEAFF,TGTGCCAGCAGCCTAACGGGCAGGGGGGAGGAAGCTTTCTTT
-,TRBD1,TRBV9,TRBJ2-5,CASSQTFGQGGRETQYF,TGTGCCAGCAGCCAAACCTTTGGACAGGGGGGAAGAGAGACCCAGTACTTC
-,-,TRBV5-1,TRBJ2-7,CASSIETSRYEQYF,TGCGCCAGCAGCATTGAGACAAGCCGCTACGAGCAGTACTTC
-,-,TRBV7-2,TRBJ2-3,CASSSPSRERWSTDTQYF,TGTGCCAGCAGCTCCCCCTCGAGGGAGCGGTGGAGCACAGATACGCAGTATTTT
-,TRBD2,TRBV27,TRBJ2-1,CASSLAGTSSLNEQFF,TGTGCCAGCAGTTTAGCCGGGACTAGTTCACTCAATGAGCAGTTCTTC
-,-,TRBV7-8,TRBJ2-7,CASSLKQSSYEQYF,TGTGCCAGCAGCTTAAAACAGAGCTCCTACGAGCAGTACTTC
-,-,TRBV27,TRBJ1-2,CASSLSPGYGYTF,TGTGCCAGCAGTTTATCGCCGGGGTATGGCTACACCTTC
-,TRBD1,TRBV11-2,TRBJ1-2,CASSPTGDGYTF,TGTGCCAGCAGCCCAACAGGGGATGGCTACACCTTC
-,TRBD2,TRBV27,TRBJ2-5,CASSGWIAGDRETQYF,TGTGCCAGCAGTGGGTGGATAGCGGGAGACCGTGAGACCCAGTACTTC
once,-,TRBV6-4,TRBJ1-1,CASEGGLCMTTEAFF,TGTGCCAGCGAAGGGGGATTGTGCATGACCACTGAAGCTTTCTTT
-,-,TRBV27,TRBJ2-7,CASSPSSGESSYEQYF,TGTGCCAGCAGTCCATCCTCCGGGGAGAGCTCCTACGAGCAGTACTTC
-,-,TRBV19,TRBJ2-1,CASSISTGSSYNEQFF,TGTGCCAGTAGTATTAGTACAGGAAGCTCCTACAATGAGCAGTTCTTC
-,-,TRBV2,TRBJ2-1,CASSEASLVGGNEQFF,TGTGCCAGCAGTGAGGCCAGCCTAGTGGGGGGCAATGAGCAGTTCTTC
-,TRBD1,TRBV19,TRBJ2-7,CASSTLLGQLSYEQYF,TGTGCCAGTAGTACCCTTTTGGGACAGTTATCCTACGAGCAGTACTTC
-,-,TRBV27,TRBJ2-3,CASRLQRGDTQYF,TGTGCCAGCAGGTTGCAGCGAGGAGATACGCAGTATTTT
-,-,TRBV19,TRBJ1-2,CASRLANYGYTF,TGTGCCAGCAGATTAGCTAACTATGGCTACACCTTC
medium-sized,-,TRBV7-3,TRBJ1-1,CASSLTGGTEAFF,TGTGCCAGCAGCTTAACAGGGGGCACTGAAGCTTTCTTT
-,-,TRBV12-2,TRBJ2-5,CALSGTGEETQYF,TGTGCACTATCAGGGACAGGGGAAGAGACCCAGTACTTC
-,-,TRBV9,TRBJ2-2,CASSVVGTLSTGELFF,TGTGCCAGCAGCGTAGTGGGGACGTTATCCACCGGGGAGCTGTTTTTT
few,-,TRBV19,TRBJ1-1,CASSLTFKTEAFF,TGTGCCAGTAGTCTGACCTTCAAAACTGAAGCTTTCTTT
-,TRBD2,TRBV11-2,TRBJ2-7,CASSLVGLAGGLEQYF,TGTGCCAGCAGCTTAGTAGGACTAGCGGGAGGGCTTGAGCAGTACTTC
-,-,TRBV9,TRBJ2-7,CASSVGLAATYEQYF,TGTGCCAGCAGCGTAGGTTTAGCGGCTACCTACGAGCAGTACTTC
-,-,TRBV15,TRBJ1-5,CATSRGQNNQPQHF,TGTGCCACCAGCAGAGGGCAGAACAATCAGCCCCAGCATTTT
-,-,TRBV7-2,TRBJ2-3,CASSPDGLAYSTDTQYF,TGTGCCAGCAGCCCCGATGGCCTAGCGTATAGCACAGATACGCAGTATTTT
-,-,TRBV13,TRBJ2-2,CASSSDGGPPPNGESGELFF,TGTGCCAGCAGCTCGGATGGAGGGCCCCCGCCCAATGGTGAATCCGGGGAGCTGTTTTTT
-,TRBD2,TRBV19,TRBJ2-1,CASSILAGGPNEQFF,TGTGCCAGTAGTATACTAGCGGGAGGGCCCAATGAGCAGTTCTTC
-,-,TRBV6-1,TRBJ1-1,CASTSVWMGNTEAFF,TGTGCCAGCACCTCGGTTTGGATGGGGAACACTGAAGCTTTCTTT
-,TRBD1,TRBV27,TRBJ1-6,CASRRTGDPPLHF,TGTGCCAGCAGACGAACAGGGGACCCACCCCTCCACTTT
-,-,TRBV11-2,TRBJ1-4,CASSLGYGGAEKLFF,TGTGCCAGCAGCTTAGGGTATGGGGGGGCGGAAAAACTGTTTTTT
-,-,TRBV27,TRBJ2-7,CASSFSPRRDSYEQYF,TGTGCCAGCAGTTTTTCCCCCCGGCGGGACTCCTACGAGCAGTACTTC
-,-,TRBV4-1,TRBJ2-3,CASSHDREGFLGDTQYF,TGCGCCAGCAGCCACGACCGTGAGGGTTTCTTGGGGGATACGCAGTATTTT
-,-,TRBV19,TRBJ2-7,CASSAGSYEQYF,TGTGCCAGTAGTGCAGGGTCCTACGAGCAGTACTTC
few,TRBD1,TRBV5-5,TRBJ1-2,CASSADRGTGYTF,TGTGCCAGCAGCGCTGACAGGGGGACTGGCTACACCTTC
-,TRBD1,TRBV19,TRBJ1-5,CASSQRQGANQPQHF,TGTGCCAGTAGTCAGCGACAGGGGGCCAATCAGCCCCAGCATTTT
-,TRBD1,TRBV11-2,TRBJ2-7,CASSLSIRGTAYEQYF,TGTGCCAGCAGCTTATCTATCCGTGGGACAGCATACGAGCAGTACTTC
once,TRBD2,TRBV6-1,TRBJ2-7,CASFVAGRAFGEQYF,TGTGCCAGCTTCGTCGCCGGGAGGGCCTTTGGGGAGCAGTACTTC